Given below is one TCR beta chain in context. By its share of the sample, this clone is medium-sized (0.01 to 0.1%). What antigen it recognizes has not been identified. A junction end diverges from the germline sequence, so it may reflect a read error. The germline V gene provides CDR1 MGHRA and CDR2 YSYEKL. From the cysteine through the phenylalanine, the CDR3 covers 11 amino acids. Only CDR3 DNA remains: 33 bases, in frame from the first base. The immunoSEQ Assay, a bias-controlled multiplex PCR, was used to amplify TCRbeta CDR3 regions from genomic DNA. Per the original workflow: The number of nucleated cells in each sample was estimated by amplification of reference gene primers within the assay. Sequence reads were collapsed and filtered to measure the absolute abundance of every unique TCRbeta CDR3 rearrangement. For each sample, productive Simpson clonality was calculated as the square root of Simpson's diversity index across productive rearrangements. The source is immuneACCESS, and TCRdb retained only in-frame sequences with V and J called. Part of the clones is not carried over; for the studies checked, unresolved V genes explain less than half of this, and the remainder is unexplained. That table gives V, J and clone size, and the DNA gave D and trimming. This sample holds 100,000 to 150,000 clones; around 89% were observed only once. Under 4.5% of the sample lies in the top ten.

One collaborating source in Seattle enrolled patients during active infection and followed them longitudinally through the course of disease. Collaborating institutions collected whole blood in K2EDTA tubes following their own protocols. For TCRbeta analysis, collaborators shipped samples as frozen whole blood, isolated PBMCs, or DNA extracted from either of those sample types. The data belong to a study of blood T cell repertoires in COVID-19 (dated by TCRdb to the early 2020s). Regarding the complete study: Samples covering the acute and convalescent phases of COVID-19 were provided by collaborators in the United States, Italy and Spain. The material from the prospective study consisted of cDNA or gDNA derived from T cells, B-cell-depleted T cells, or PBMCs. Deeply sampled blood TCRbeta repertoires from subjects exposed to, actively infected with, or recovered from COVID-19 were included in the dataset. The repertoires were released in a freely available public database intended as a resource for research on the immune response to SARS-CoV-2. Samples came from the ongoing ImmuneRACE study (first 160 participants) plus 1,254 subjects from 6 global collaborators. Nearly every sample came with metadata listing a de-identified subject ID, COVID-19 status, age in years and sex. Where HLA class I and class II types were available, the types were taken from metadata supplied by the sample provider, not from assay-based typing.

Broad study findings and their caveats: Clinical and demographic metadata were provided uncurated, with the amount varying by source and participant.

Sequencing used peripheral blood. The source is a man in his sixties with COVID-19, enrolled during active disease. The V and J segments used are TRBV4-1 and TRBJ1-2; the D gene identity is not certain. The CDR3 reads CASGHSLGYTF. The nucleotides read TGCGCCAGCGGCCACTCACTCGGCTACACCTTC.